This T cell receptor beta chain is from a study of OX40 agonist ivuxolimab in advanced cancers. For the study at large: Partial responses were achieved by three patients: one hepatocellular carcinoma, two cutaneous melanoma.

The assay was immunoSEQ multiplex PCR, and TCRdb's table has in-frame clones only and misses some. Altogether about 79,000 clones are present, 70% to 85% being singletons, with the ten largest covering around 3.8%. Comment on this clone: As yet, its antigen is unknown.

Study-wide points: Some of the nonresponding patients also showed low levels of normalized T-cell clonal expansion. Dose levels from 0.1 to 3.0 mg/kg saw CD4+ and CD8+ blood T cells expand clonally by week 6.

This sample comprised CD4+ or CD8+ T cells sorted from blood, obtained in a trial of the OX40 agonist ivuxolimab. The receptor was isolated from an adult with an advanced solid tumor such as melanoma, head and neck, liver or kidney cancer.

The CDR3 loop reads CASKWQASLRTGELFF. The CDR3 bases are TGTGCCAGTAAGTGGCAGGCCAGCCTTCGAACCGGGGAGCTGTTTTTT. V is TRBV19 and J is TRBJ2-2; no definite D call. The V end was cut by 7 bases, the J end by 5 bases, with 20 bases between. CDR3 length: 16 residues. Germline CDR1 and CDR2: LNHDA and SQIVND (reference sequence).